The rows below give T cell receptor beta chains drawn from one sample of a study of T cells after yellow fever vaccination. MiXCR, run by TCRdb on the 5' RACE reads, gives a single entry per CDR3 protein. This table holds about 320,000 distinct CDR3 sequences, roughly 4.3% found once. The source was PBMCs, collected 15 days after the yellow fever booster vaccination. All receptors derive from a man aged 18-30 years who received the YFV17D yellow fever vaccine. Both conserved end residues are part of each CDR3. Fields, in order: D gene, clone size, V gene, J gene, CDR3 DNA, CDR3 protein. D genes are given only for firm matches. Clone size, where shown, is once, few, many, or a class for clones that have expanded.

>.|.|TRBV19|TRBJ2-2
TGTGCCAGTAGTATCGCGGCAGGGCCCGGGGAGCTGTTTTTT
CASSIAAGPGELFF
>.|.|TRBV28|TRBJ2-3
TGTGCCAGCAACCCCCTCGGCGGGGGCACAGATACGCAGTATTTT
CASNPLGGGTDTQYF
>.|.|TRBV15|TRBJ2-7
TGTGCCACCAGCAGAGATGGCAAGGACAAGCAGTACTTC
CATSRDGKDKQYF
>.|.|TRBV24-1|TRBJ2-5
TGTGCCACCAGTGATTTACAGGCACAAGAGACCCAGTACTTC
CATSDLQAQETQYF
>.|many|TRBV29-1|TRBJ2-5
TGCAGCGTTGACAGGGGACAAGAGACCCAGTACTTC
CSVDRGQETQYF
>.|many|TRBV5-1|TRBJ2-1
TGCGCCAGCAGCTTGGCCTTGGGGGTGAACAATGAGCAGTTCTTC
CASSLALGVNNEQFF
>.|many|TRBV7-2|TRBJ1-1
TGTGCCACACAGGGACCCAGGACTGAAGCTTTCTTT
CATQGPRTEAFF
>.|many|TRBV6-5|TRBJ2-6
TGTGCCAGCAGGAATGGAGGGCCTGGGGCCAACGTCCTGACTTTC
CASRNGGPGANVLTF
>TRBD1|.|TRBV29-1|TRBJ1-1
TGCAGCGGGTGGACAGGACCCTTTTACACTGAAGCTTTCTTT
CSGWTGPFYTEAFF
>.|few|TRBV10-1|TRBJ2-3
TGCGCCAGCAGTGCAGGGAGAAGCACAGATACGCAGTATTTT
CASSAGRSTDTQYF
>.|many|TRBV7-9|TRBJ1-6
TGTGCCAGCAGCATCACCAGGAGGGATTCACCCCTCCACTTT
CASSITRRDSPLHF
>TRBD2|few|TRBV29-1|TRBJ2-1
TGCAGCGTTGAATATGGACTAGCGGGGGGGCGGATGTTCTTC
CSVEYGLAGGRMFF
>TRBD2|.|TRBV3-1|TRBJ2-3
TGTGCCAGCAGCCAAAGAGTCGCTAGCGGAGTAACAGATACGCAGTATTTT
CASSQRVASGVTDTQYF
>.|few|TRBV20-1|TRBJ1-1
TGCAGTGCTAGAGACAGTTACACTGAAGCTTTCTTT
CSARDSYTEAFF
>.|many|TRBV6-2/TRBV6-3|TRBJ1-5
TGTGCCAGCAGTTACGAGCCGGGGACCGCTGCGGGACCCCAGCATTTT
CASSYEPGTAAGPQHF
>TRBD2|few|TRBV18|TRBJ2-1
TGTGCCAGCTCACCGGATCAGCGGGGGGGTTACAATGAGCAGTTCTTC
CASSPDQRGGYNEQFF
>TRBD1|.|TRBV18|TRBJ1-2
TGTGCCAGCTACGACAGGGAGGGATACTATGGCTACACCTTC
CASYDREGYYGYTF
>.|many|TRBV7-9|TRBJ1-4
TGTGCCAGCAGCCTCTCACCGACAGGCCTGGGTGAAAAACTGTTTTTT
CASSLSPTGLGEKLFF
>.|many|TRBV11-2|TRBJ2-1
TGTGCCAGCAGCTTAGGGGCAGGCCCCGGCGAAGAGCAGTTCTTC
CASSLGAGPGEEQFF
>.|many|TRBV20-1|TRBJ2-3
TGCAGTGCTAGACCAGCTGATGGTACAGATACGCAGTATTTT
CSARPADGTDTQYF
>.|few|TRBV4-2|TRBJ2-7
TGTGCCAGCAGCCAGTCGGGCCCTAGGTCCTACGAGCAGTACTTC
CASSQSGPRSYEQYF
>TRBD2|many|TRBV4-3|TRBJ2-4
TGCGCCAGCAGCCAAGAAGGCGGGGGGCCTGGCAAAAACATTCAGTACTTC
CASSQEGGGPGKNIQYF
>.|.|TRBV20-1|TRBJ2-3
TGCAGTGCTAGAGCGGCCAACACAGATACGAAGTATTTT
CSARAANTDTKYF
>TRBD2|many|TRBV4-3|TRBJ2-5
TGCGCCAGCAGCCAAGAGGTTCCGGTCTCCAACGGGGGGGGAGAGACCCAGTACTTC
CASSQEVPVSNGGGETQYF
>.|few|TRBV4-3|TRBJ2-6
TGCGCCAGCAGCCAAGGGGTAGTTGGGCAGGGCTCTGGGGCCAACGTCCTGACTTTC
CASSQGVVGQGSGANVLTF
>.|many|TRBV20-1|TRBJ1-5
TGCAGTGCGAATAACCGGGACCCGCATCAGCCCCAGCATTTT
CSANNRDPHQPQHF
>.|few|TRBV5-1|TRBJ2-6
TGCGCCAGTACAACGGGGACTGGGGCCAACGTCCTGACTTTC
CASTTGTGANVLTF
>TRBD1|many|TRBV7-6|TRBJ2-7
TGTGCCAGCAGCGAAATCATGACAGGGGCCTACGAGCAGTACTTC
CASSEIMTGAYEQYF
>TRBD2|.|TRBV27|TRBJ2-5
TGTGCCAGCAGTTTCCACGGGACTAGGATCGAGACCCAGTACTTC
CASSFHGTRIETQYF
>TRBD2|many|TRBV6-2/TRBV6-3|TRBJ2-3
TGTGCCAGCAGTTACAGTGTGAGCGGGACGGCGGCTAGCACAGATACGCAGTATTTT
CASSYSVSGTAASTDTQYF
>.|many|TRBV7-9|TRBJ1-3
TGTGCCAGCAGCCCACAGCGGACCCGGCCCACCATATATTTT
CASSPQRTRPTIYF
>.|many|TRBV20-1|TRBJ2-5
TGCAGTGCTAGGCTCCCGGGACTTTACGAAGATCAAGAGACCCAGTACTTC
CSARLPGLYEDQETQYF
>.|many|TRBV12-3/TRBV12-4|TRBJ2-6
TGTGCCAGCAGCTTTGACACCTCTGGGGCCAACGTCCTGACTTTC
CASSFDTSGANVLTF
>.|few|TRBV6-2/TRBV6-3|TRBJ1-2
TGTGCCAGCAGTTACTCGAGGCAGGCGTATGGCTACACCTTC
CASSYSRQAYGYTF
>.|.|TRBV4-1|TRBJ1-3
TGCGCCAGCAGCCAAGATCGGCGACAGGCTCTCTCTGGAAACACCATATATTTT
CASSQDRRQALSGNTIYF
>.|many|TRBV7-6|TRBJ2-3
TGTGCCAGCAGCTTCCAGCAGGGGTCCCTCAGGAATTTT
CASSFQQGSLRNF
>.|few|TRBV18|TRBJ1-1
TGTGCCAGCTCACCACAGGACAGTTCGAACACTGAAGCTTTCTTT
CASSPQDSSNTEAFF
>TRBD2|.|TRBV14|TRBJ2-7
TGTGCCAGCAGCCTACTAGCGGGGGTGAACTCCTACGAGCAGTACTTC
CASSLLAGVNSYEQYF
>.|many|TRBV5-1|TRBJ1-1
TGCGCCAGCACCGTGCTCCCAGACACTGAAGCTTTCTTT
CASTVLPDTEAFF
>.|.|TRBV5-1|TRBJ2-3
TGCGCCAGCAGCTTGGCTGGGCAAGATACGCAGTATTTT
CASSLAGQDTQYF
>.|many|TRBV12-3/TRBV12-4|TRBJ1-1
TGTGCCAGCAGCTTCCAAGGGGACACTGAAGCTTTCTTT
CASSFQGDTEAFF
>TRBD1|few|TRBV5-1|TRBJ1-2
TGCGCCAGCAGCTTGCGACAGGGGACCCATGGTGGCTACACCTTC
CASSLRQGTHGGYTF
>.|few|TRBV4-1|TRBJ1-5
TGCGCCAGCAGCCCGACACCCGGACAGAATAATCAGCCCCAGCATTTT
CASSPTPGQNNQPQHF
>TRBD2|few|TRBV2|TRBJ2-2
TGTGCCAGCAGACCCGGGGGGATTAACACCGGGGAGCTGTTTTTT
CASRPGGINTGELFF
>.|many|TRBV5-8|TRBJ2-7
TGTGCCAGCAGCTTGGTCCCAGGAGAGTACGAGCAGTACTTC
CASSLVPGEYEQYF
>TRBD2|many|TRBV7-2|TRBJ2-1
TGTGCCAGCAGCTTTCTAGCGGTATTGTTCTTC
CASSFLAVLFF
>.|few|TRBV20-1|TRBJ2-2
TGCAATCCTGTTGCCCCTGGGATCACCGGGGAGCTGTTTTTT
CNPVAPGITGELFF
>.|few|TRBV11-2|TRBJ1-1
TGTGCCAGCAGCTTGAACAGGTTTGGCACTGAAGCTTTCTTT
CASSLNRFGTEAFF
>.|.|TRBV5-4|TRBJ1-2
TGTGCCAGCAGCGGTCGGGGTATCTATGGCTACACCTTC
CASSGRGIYGYTF
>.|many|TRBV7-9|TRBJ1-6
TGTGCCAGCACCTCGAGAGGGGAGAGGAACTCACCCCTCCACTTT
CASTSRGERNSPLHF
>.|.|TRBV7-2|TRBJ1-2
TGTGCCGTAGCCAGCTACTATGGCTACACCTTC
CAVASYYGYTF
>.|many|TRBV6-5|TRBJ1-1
TGTGCCAGCAGTGGCTTACCTGACACTGAAGCTTTCTTT
CASSGLPDTEAFF
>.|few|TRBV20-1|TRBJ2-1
TGCAGTGTTCGGGATAATAGGTTGGCTGAGCAGTTCTTC
CSVRDNRLAEQFF
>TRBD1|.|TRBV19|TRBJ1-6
TGTGCCAGTCGGACAGGGGATTATTCACCCCTCCACTTT
CASRTGDYSPLHF
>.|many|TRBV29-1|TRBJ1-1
TGCAGCGTTGAAGGCCAGACGGGTGAAGCTTTCTTT
CSVEGQTGEAFF
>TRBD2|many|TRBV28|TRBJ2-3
TGTGCCACCGGGACTAGCGACACAGATACGCAGTATTTT
CATGTSDTDTQYF